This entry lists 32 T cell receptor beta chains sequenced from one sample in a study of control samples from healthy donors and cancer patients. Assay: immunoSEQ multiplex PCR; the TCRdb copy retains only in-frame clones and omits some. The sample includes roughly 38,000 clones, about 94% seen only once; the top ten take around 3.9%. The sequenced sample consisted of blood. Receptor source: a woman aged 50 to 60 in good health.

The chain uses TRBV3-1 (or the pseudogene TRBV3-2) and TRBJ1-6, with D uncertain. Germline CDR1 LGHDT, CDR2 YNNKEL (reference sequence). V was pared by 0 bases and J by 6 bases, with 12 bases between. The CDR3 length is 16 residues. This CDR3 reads CASSQEGGGGNSPLHF. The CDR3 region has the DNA TGTGCCAGCAGCCAAGAAGGTGGTGGCGGTAATTCACCCCTCCACTTT.

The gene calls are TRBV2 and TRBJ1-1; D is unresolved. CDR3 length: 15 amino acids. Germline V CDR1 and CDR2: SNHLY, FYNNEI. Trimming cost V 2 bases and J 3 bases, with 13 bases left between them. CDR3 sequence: CASSEQKRLDTEAFF. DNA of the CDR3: TGTGCCAGCAGTGAACAAAAAAGGTTAGACACTGAAGCTTTCTTT.

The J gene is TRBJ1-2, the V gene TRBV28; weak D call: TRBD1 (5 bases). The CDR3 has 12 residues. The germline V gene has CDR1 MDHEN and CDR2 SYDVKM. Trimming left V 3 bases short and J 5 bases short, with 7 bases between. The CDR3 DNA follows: TGTGCCAGCAGTTTGGGGGGGTATGGCTACACCTTC. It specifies CASSLGGYGYTF.

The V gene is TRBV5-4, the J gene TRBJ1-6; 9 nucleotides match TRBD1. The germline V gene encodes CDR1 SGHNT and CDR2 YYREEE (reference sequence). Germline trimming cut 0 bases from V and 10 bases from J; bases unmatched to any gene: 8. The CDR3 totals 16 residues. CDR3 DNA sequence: TGTGCCAGCAGCTTGGAACCGGGACAGGGTTTCTCACCCCTCCACTTT. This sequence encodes CASSLEPGQGFSPLHF.

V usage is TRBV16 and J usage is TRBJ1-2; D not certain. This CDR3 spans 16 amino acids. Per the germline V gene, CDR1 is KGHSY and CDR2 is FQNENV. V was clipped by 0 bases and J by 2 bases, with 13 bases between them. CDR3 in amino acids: CASSQSMVQPNYGYTF. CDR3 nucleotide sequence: TGTGCCAGCAGCCAATCGATGGTCCAACCCAACTATGGCTACACCTTC.

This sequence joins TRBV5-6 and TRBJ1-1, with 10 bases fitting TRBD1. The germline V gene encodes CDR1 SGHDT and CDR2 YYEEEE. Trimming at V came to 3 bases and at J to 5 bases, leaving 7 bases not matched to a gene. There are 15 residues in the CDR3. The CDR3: CASSWGTGVGTEAFF. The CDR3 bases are TGTGCCAGCAGCTGGGGGACAGGGGTGGGAACTGAAGCTTTCTTT.

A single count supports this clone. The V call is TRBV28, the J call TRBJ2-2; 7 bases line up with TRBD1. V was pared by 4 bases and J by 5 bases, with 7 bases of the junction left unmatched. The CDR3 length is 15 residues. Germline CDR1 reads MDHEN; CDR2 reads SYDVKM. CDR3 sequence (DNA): TGTGCCAGCAGTTCGACAGGGACGAGGACCGGGGAGCTGTTTTTT. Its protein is CASSSTGTRTGELFF.

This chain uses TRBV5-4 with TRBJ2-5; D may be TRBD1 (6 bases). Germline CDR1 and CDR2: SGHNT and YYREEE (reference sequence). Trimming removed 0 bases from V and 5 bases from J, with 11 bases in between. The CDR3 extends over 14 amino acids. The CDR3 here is CASSLGQDGETQYF. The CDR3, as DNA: TGTGCCAGCAGCTTGGGACAGGATGGCGAGACCCAGTACTTC. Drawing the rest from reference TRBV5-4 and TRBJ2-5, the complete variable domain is ETGVTQSPTHLIKTRGQQVTLRCSSQSGHNTVSWYQQALGQGPQFIFQYYREEENGRGNFPPRFSGLQFPNYSSELNVNALELDDSALYLCASSLGQDGETQYFGPGTRLLVL.

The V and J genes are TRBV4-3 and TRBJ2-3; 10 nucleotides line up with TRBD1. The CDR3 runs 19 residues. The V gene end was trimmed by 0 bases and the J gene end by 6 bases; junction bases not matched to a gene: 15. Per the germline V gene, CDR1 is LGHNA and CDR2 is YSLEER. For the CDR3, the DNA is TGCGCCAGCAGCCAAGATCTAATTTGGACAGGGGGAGGAGGGGATACGCAGTATTTT. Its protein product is CASSQDLIWTGGGGDTQYF.

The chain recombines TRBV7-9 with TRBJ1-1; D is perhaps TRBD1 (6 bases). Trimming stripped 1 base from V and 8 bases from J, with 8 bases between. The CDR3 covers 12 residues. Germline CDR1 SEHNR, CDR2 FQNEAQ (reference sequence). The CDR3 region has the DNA TGTGCCAGCAGCTTAGTACAGGGAGAAGCTTTCTTT. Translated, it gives CASSLVQGEAFF.

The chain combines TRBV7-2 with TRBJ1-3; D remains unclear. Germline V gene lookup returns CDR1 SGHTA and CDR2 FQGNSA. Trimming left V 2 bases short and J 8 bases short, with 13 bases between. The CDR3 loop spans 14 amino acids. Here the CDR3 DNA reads TGTGCCAGCAGCTTAAGCGCACAGCCAGACACCATATATTTT. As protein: CASSLSAQPDTIYF.

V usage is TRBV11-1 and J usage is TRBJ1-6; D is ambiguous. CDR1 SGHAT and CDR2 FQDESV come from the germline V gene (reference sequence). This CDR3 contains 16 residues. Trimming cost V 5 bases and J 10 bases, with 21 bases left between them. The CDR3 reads CASSQSQVRSGSPLHF. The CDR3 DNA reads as TGTGCCAGCAGCCAGTCCCAGGTGCGCTCCGGGTCACCCCTCCACTTT.

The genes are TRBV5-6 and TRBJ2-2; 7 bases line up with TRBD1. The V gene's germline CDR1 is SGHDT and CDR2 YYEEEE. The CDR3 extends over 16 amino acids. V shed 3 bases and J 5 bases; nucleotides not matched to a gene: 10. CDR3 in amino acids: CASSSRGRGLTGELFF. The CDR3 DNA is TGTGCCAGCAGCTCGAGGGGGCGCGGGCTTACCGGGGAGCTGTTTTTT.

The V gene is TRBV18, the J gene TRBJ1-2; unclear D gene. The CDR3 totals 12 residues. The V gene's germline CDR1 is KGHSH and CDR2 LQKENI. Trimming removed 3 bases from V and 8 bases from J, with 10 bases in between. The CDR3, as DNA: TGTGCCAGCTCACCCCTTAGTGGAGGCTACACCTTC. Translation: CASSPLSGGYTF. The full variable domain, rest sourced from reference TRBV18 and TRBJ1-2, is NAGVMQNPRHLVRRRGQEARLRCSPMKGHSHVYWYRQLPEEGLKFMVYLQKENIIDESGMPKERFSAEFPKEGPSILRIQQVVRGDSAAYFCASSPLSGGYTFGSGTRLTVV.

In DNA, the CDR3 is TGTGCCAGCAGCCAAGGCGACAGGTTCTACAATGAGCAGTTCTTC. It translates to CASSQGDRFYNEQFF. The gene calls are TRBV3-1 (or the pseudogene TRBV3-2) and TRBJ2-1; the D gene is possibly TRBD1 (6 bases). This CDR3 contains 15 residues. Looked up from germline, CDR1 is LGHDT and CDR2 is YNNKEL (reference sequence). V was trimmed by 1 base and J by 3 bases, leaving 10 bases between them.

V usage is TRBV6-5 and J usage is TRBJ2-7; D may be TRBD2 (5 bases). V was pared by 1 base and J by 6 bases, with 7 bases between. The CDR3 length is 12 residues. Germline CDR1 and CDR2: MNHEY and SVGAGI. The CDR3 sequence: CASSYLGGEQYF. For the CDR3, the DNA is TGTGCCAGCAGTTACTTAGGAGGCGAGCAGTACTTC.

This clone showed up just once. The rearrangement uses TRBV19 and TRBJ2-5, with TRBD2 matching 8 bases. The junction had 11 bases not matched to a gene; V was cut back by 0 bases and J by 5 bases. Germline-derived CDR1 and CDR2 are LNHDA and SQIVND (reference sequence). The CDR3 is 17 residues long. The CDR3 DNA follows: TGTGCCAGTAGTATAGATAGCGGGTTGGCTAGCGGGGAGACCCAGTACTTC. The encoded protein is CASSIDSGLASGETQYF.

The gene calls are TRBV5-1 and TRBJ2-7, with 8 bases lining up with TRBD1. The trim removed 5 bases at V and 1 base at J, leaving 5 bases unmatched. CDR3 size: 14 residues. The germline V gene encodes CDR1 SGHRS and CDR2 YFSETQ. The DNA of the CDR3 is TGCGCCAGCAGTTACGACAGGGGTTCCTACGAGCAGTACTTC. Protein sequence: CASSYDRGSYEQYF.

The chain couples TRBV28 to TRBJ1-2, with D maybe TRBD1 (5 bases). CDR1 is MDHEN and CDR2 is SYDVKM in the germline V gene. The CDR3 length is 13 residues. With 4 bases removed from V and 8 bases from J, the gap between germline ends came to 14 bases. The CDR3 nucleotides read TGTGCCAGCAGTTCGGAGGGGATGAAGGGCTACACCTTC. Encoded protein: CASSSEGMKGYTF.

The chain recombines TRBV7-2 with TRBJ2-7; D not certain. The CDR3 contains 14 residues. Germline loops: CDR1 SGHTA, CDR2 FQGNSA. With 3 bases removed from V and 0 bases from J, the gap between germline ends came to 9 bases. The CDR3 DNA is TGTGCCAGCAGCTTGATACGAACCTCCTACGAGCAGTACTTC. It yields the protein CASSLIRTSYEQYF.

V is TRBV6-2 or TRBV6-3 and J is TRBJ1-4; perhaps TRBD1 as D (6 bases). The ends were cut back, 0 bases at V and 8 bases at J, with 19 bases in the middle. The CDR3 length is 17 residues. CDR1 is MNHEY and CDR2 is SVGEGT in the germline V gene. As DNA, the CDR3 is TGTGCCAGCAGTTACTCGCGGGGGGGCCCGGACCGGGAAAAACTGTTTTTT. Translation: CASSYSRGGPDREKLFF.

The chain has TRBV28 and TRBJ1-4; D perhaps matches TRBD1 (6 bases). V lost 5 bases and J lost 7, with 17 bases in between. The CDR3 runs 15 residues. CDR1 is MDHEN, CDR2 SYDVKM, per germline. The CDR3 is CASSPHRAEGEKLFF. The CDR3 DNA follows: TGTGCCAGCAGTCCCCACAGGGCGGAGGGTGAAAAACTGTTTTTT. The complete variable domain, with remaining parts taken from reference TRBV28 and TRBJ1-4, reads DVKVTQSSRYLVKRTGEKVFLECVQDMDHENMFWYRQDPGLGLRLIYFSYDVKMKEKGDIPEGYSVSREKKERFSLILESASTNQTSMYLCASSPHRAEGEKLFFGSGTQLSVL.

CDR3 bases: TGTGCCAGTACCCGCCGGGACGCCTCTGGAAACACCATATATTTT. It specifies CASTRRDASGNTIYF. The chain couples TRBV19 to TRBJ1-3, with D perhaps TRBD1 (5 bases). V lost 7 bases and J 0 bases, leaving 13 bases between the germline ends. CDR1 and CDR2 (germline): LNHDA, SQIVND (reference sequence). The CDR3 covers 15 residues.

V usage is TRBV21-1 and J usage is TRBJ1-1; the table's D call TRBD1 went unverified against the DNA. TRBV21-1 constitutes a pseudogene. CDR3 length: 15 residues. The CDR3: CARTASQAGNTEAFF. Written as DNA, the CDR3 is TGTGCCAGGACGGCTTCCCAGGCAGGGAACACTGAAGCTTTCTTT.

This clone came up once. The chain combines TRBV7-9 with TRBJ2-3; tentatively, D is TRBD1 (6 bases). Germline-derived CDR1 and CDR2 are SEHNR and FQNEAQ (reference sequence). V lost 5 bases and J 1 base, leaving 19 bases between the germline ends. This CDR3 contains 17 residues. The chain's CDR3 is CASSLLPGTTGTDTQYF. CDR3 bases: TGTGCCAGCAGCCTCCTCCCCGGGACAACGGGCACAGATACGCAGTATTTT.

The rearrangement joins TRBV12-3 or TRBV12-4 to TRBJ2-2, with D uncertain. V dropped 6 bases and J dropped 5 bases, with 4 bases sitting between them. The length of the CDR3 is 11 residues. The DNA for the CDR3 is TGTGCCAGCAGACAAACCGGGGAGCTGTTTTTT. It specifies CASRQTGELFF.

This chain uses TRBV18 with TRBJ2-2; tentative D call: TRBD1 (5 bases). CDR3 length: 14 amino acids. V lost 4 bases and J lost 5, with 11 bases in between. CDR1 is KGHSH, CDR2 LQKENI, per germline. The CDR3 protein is CASSLQTVTGELFF. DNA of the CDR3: TGTGCCAGCTCACTACAGACAGTAACCGGGGAGCTGTTTTTT.

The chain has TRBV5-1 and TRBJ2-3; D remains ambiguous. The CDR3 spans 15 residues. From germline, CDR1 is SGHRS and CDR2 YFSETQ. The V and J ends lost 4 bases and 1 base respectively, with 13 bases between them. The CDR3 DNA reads TGCGCCAGCAGCCGTAGTGCGACCCGCACAGATACGCAGTATTTT. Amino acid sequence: CASSRSATRTDTQYF.

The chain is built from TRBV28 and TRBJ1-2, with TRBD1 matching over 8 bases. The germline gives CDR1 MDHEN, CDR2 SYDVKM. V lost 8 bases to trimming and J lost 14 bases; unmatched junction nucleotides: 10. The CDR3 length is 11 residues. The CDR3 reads CASSPQGARTF. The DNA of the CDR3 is TGTGCCAGCTCGCCCCAGGGGGCGCGGACCTTC.

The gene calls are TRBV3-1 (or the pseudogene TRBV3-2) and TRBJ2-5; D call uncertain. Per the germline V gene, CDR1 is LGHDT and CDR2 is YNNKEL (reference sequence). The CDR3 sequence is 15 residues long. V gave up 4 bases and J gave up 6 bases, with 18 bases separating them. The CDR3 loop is CASSPPVGRGKTQYF. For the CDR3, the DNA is TGTGCCAGCAGCCCTCCCGTTGGCCGCGGAAAGACCCAGTACTTC.

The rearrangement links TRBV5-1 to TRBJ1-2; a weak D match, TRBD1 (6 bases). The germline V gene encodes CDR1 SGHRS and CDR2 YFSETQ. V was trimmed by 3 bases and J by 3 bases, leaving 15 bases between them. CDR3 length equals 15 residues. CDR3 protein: CASSWGARLHYGYTF. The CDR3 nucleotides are TGCGCCAGCAGCTGGGGGGCCCGGCTCCACTATGGCTACACCTTC.

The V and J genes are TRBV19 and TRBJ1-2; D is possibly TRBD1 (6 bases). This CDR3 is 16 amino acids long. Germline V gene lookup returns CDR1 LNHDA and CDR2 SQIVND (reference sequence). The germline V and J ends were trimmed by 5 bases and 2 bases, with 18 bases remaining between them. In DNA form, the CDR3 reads TGTGCCAGTAGTGCTTCGGGACACCAAAGGAACTATGGCTACACCTTC. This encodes CASSASGHQRNYGYTF.